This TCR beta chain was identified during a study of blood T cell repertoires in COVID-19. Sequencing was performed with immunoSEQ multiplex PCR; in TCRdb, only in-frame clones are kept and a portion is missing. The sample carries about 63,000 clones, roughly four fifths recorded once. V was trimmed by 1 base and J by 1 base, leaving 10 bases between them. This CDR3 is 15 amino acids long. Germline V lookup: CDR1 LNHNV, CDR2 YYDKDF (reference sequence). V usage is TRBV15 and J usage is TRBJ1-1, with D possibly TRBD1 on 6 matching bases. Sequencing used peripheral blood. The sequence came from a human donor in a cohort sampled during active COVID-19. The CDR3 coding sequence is TGTGCCACCAGCAGAGTGGGGGGGGCGAACACTGAAGCTTTCTTT. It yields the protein CATSRVGGANTEAFF.